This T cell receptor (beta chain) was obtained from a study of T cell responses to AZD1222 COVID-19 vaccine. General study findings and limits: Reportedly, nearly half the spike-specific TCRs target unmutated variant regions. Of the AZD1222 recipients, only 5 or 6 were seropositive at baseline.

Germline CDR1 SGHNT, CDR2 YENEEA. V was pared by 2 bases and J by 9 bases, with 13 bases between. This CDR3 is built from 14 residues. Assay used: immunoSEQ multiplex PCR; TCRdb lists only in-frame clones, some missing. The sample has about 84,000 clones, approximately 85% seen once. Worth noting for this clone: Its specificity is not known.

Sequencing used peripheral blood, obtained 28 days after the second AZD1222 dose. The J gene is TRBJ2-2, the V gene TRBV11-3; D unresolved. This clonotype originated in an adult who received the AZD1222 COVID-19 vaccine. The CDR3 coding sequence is TGTGCCAGCAGCTTACTCCTGAGTCTCAGGGAGCTGTTTTTT. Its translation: CASSLLLSLRELFF.